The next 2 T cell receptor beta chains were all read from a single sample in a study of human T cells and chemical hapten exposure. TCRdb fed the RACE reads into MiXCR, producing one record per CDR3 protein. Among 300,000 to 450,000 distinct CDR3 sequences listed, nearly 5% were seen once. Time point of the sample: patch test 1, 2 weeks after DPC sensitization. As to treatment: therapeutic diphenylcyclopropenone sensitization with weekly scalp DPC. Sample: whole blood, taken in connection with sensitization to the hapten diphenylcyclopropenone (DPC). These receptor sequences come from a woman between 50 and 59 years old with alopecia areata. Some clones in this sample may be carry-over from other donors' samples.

The CDR3 sequence: CASSYSVTVTGELFF. In DNA form, the CDR3 reads TGTGCCAGCAGTTACTCCGTCACAGTCACCGGGGAGCTGTTTTTT. This rearrangement joins TRBV6-5 to TRBJ2-2; D is undetermined. The CDR3 runs to 15 residues. Trimming stripped 0 bases from V and 4 bases from J, with 9 bases between. Germline CDR1 reads MNHEY; CDR2 reads SVGAGI.

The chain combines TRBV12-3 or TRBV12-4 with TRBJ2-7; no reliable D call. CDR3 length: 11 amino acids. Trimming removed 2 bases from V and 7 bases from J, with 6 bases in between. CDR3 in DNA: TGTGCCAGCAGTTTATCCCGGGAGCAGTACTTC. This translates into CASSLSREQYF.